This entry lists 30 T cell receptor beta chains sequenced from one sample in a study of blood T cell repertoires in COVID-19. The data were produced by immunoSEQ multiplex PCR, yet TCRdb's version contains in-frame clones alone and is incomplete. Among 250,000 to 400,000 clones listed, approximately 88% were seen once. Sequenced material: peripheral blood. These receptors originate from a woman aged 25 to 45 with COVID-19, enrolled during active disease.

DNA of the CDR3: TGTGCCAGCAGAGTAAGCCCACCCCCCGTCGGTGGCTACACCTTC. It specifies CASRVSPPPVGGYTF. The chain carries TRBV28 and TRBJ1-2; unclear D gene. Germline V gene sequence: CDR1 MDHEN, CDR2 SYDVKM. CDR3 size: 15 residues. The V end lost 6 bases, the J end lost 7 bases, and 21 bases lay between the germline ends.

The chain employs TRBV28 and TRBJ1-2, with TRBD1 matching 7 bases. This CDR3 comprises 14 residues. Germline-derived CDR1 and CDR2 are MDHEN and SYDVKM. V was pared by 2 bases and J by 4 bases, with 4 bases of the junction left unmatched. DNA for the CDR3: TGTGCCAGCAGTTTAATAGGGACAGCCTATGGCTACACCTTC. Translation: CASSLIGTAYGYTF.

Many counts were recorded for this clone. The rearrangement links TRBV10-3 to TRBJ1-1; weak D call: TRBD1 (5 bases). V was clipped by 4 bases and J by 4 bases, with 13 bases between them. Per germline, CDR1 ENHRY and CDR2 SYGVKD. The CDR3 contains 14 residues. The CDR3 is CAISVGQRGTEAFF. DNA for the CDR3: TGTGCCATCAGTGTCGGACAAAGGGGCACTGAAGCTTTCTTT.

This clone has a count of ten or more. The chain joins TRBV30 to TRBJ1-5; perhaps TRBD1 as D (5 bases). This CDR3 contains 17 residues. V gave up 8 bases and J gave up 0 bases, with 23 bases separating them. Per the germline V gene, CDR1 is GTSNPN and CDR2 is SVGIG (reference sequence). The CDR3 bases are TGTGCCGGAAGGCGGGCCGGGGGTTTCTATAGCAATCAGCCCCAGCATTTT. The encoded protein is CAGRRAGGFYSNQPQHF.

The genes are TRBV20-1 and TRBJ1-5; tentatively, D is TRBD1 (5 bases). CDR3 length: 14 amino acids. The germline CDR1 and CDR2 sequences are DFQATT and SNEGSKA (reference sequence). V was trimmed by 3 bases and J by 6 bases, leaving 15 bases between them. The CDR3 loop is CSASFPGGGQPQHF. CDR3 nucleotides: TGCAGTGCTAGTTTTCCTGGCGGGGGTCAGCCCCAGCATTTT.

This clone has a single count. V is TRBV6-5 and J is TRBJ2-2, with TRBD1 identical over 8 bases. Germline lookup yields CDR1 MNHEY and CDR2 SVGAGI. The length of the CDR3 is 15 residues. V dropped 7 bases and J dropped 6; count of bases not matched to a gene: 10. CDR3 DNA: TGTGCCAGCAACAGAGCAGAACAGGGGGCCGGGGAGCTGTTTTTT. Protein: CASNRAEQGAGELFF.

This chain uses TRBV11-2 with TRBJ2-1; D is possibly TRBD1 (6 bases). Trimming stripped 5 bases from V and 2 bases from J, with 16 bases between. Germline V CDR1 and CDR2: SGHAT, FQNNGV. CDR3 length: 16 residues. The CDR3, as DNA: TGTGCCAGCAGCCCGCTTACCGGGACACCCTACAATGAGCAGTTCTTC. Its protein product is CASSPLTGTPYNEQFF.

The chain is built from TRBV19 and TRBJ1-4; D gene uncertain. CDR1 LNHDA and CDR2 SQIVND come from the germline V gene (reference sequence). Trimming shortened V by 4 bases and J by 8 bases, and 17 bases separated the two germline ends. The CDR3 length is 15 residues. The CDR3 loop is CASSTRSRHVEKLFF. CDR3 nucleotides: TGTGCCAGTAGTACCCGAAGCAGACACGTCGAAAAACTGTTTTTT.

V usage is TRBV5-1 and J usage is TRBJ2-5; 9 bases align to TRBD2. The CDR3 runs 16 residues. After removal of 7 bases from V and 3 bases from J, the junction contained 13 bases not matched to a gene. Germline V gene sequence: CDR1 SGHRS, CDR2 YFSETQ. The DNA for the CDR3 is TGCGCCAGCCCATTCAGGGCGGGGGGGTCCAAAGAGACCCAGTACTTC. Amino acid sequence: CASPFRAGGSKETQYF. Supplemented by reference TRBV5-1 and TRBJ2-5, the full variable domain reads KAGVTQTPRYLIKTRGQQVTLSCSPISGHRSVSWYQQTPGQGLQFLFEYFSETQRNKGNFPGRFSGRQFSNSRSEMNVSTLELGDSALYLCASPFRAGGSKETQYFGPGTRLLVL.

DNA for the CDR3: TGCGCCAGCAGCCATATAAAGAGGGGACAGGCGGCAAACTATGGCTACACCTTC. Translation: CASSHIKRGQAANYGYTF. The J gene is TRBJ1-2, the V gene TRBV4-1, with 8 nucleotides matching TRBD1. The length of the CDR3 is 18 residues. Germline V CDR1 and CDR2: MGHRA, YSYEKL. The V gene end was trimmed by 3 bases and the J gene end by 2 bases; junction bases not matched to a gene: 14.

The chain employs TRBV4-2 and TRBJ2-5, with 7 bases that match TRBD2. V trimming: 4 bases; J trimming: 2 bases; junction bases outside the gene matches: 4. Germline assignment: CDR1 LGHNA and CDR2 YNFKEQ. The CDR3 is made up of 14 amino acids. CDR3 bases: TGTGCCAGCAGCCTCACTAGCGTTCAAGAGACCCAGTACTTC. Protein sequence: CASSLTSVQETQYF.

This chain joins TRBV2 and TRBJ2-1, with D possibly matching TRBD1 (5 bases). Trimming took 4 bases from V and 0 from J, leaving 13 bases between them. This CDR3 is built from 16 residues. The germline gives CDR1 SNHLY, CDR2 FYNNEI. This chain's CDR3 is CASSAEQAISYNEQFF. DNA of the CDR3: TGTGCCAGCAGTGCAGAACAGGCGATCTCCTACAATGAGCAGTTCTTC.

The chain uses TRBV11-3 and TRBJ2-7; D is possibly TRBD1 (5 bases). The CDR3 length is 15 residues. Germline V gene data show CDR1 as SGHNT and CDR2 as YENEEA. Trimming stripped 0 bases from V and 2 bases from J, with 11 bases between. The CDR3 region is CASSLEPDITYEQYF. The CDR3 region has the DNA TGTGCCAGCAGCTTAGAGCCGGACATAACCTACGAGCAGTACTTC. Using reference TRBV11-3 and TRBJ2-7 for the parts outside the CDR3, the full variable domain is EAGVVQSPRYKIIEKKQPVAFWCNPISGHNTLYWYLQNLGQGPELLIRYENEEAVDDSQLPKDRFSAERLKGVDSTLKIQPAELGDSAVYLCASSLEPDITYEQYFGPGTRLTVT.

The chain is built from TRBV27 and TRBJ2-1; D gene unclear. V dropped 0 bases and J dropped 2 bases, with 8 bases sitting between them. The CDR3 is 15 residues long. Germline CDR1 MNHEY, CDR2 SMNVEV (reference sequence). CDR3 sequence: CASSLSAGAYNEQFF. CDR3 DNA sequence: TGTGCCAGCAGTTTATCGGCAGGCGCCTACAATGAGCAGTTCTTC.

This rearrangement joins TRBV6-2 or TRBV6-3 to TRBJ2-1, with D possibly matching TRBD1 (6 bases). The germline CDR1 and CDR2 sequences are MNHEY and SVGEGT. The CDR3 has 14 residues. The germline V and J ends were trimmed by 4 bases and 4 bases, with 11 bases remaining between them. The CDR3 DNA reads as TGTGCCAGCAGTTTATTGGACAGTTACAATGAGCAGTTCTTC. It translates to CASSLLDSYNEQFF.

The CDR3 reads CASTLGGGRFSNQPQHF. For the CDR3, the DNA is TGTGCCAGCACCCTGGGCGGGGGGCGCTTTAGCAATCAGCCCCAGCATTTT. The genes are TRBV5-8 and TRBJ1-5; maybe TRBD1 (6 bases). The CDR3 contains 17 residues. V was pared by 6 bases and J by 0 bases, with 19 bases between. Per germline, CDR1 SGHTS and CDR2 YDEGEE.

The chain links TRBV3-1 (or the pseudogene TRBV3-2) to TRBJ2-7; D not certain. The V and J ends lost 6 bases and 7 bases respectively, with 4 bases between them. CDR3 length: 9 amino acids. Germline V lookup: CDR1 LGHDT, CDR2 YNNKEL (reference sequence). The CDR3 here is CASSPEQYV. CDR3 bases: TGTGCCAGCAGTCCGGAGCAGTACGTC.

The chain recombines TRBV29-1 with TRBJ1-1; 10 bases agree with TRBD1. The V segment lost 4 bases and the J segment 3 bases; nucleotides outside the gene matches: 2. The CDR3 has 13 amino acids. The germline gives CDR1 SQVTM, CDR2 ANQGSEA. The CDR3 spells CSVVGTGDTEAFF. CDR3 coding DNA: TGCAGCGTTGTCGGGACAGGGGACACTGAAGCTTTCTTT.

This chain joins TRBV4-3 and TRBJ2-7, with 8 positions matching TRBD1. CDR3 size: 16 residues. Germline V gene sequence: CDR1 LGHNA, CDR2 YSLEER. The junction had 13 bases not matched to a gene; V was cut back by 4 bases and J by 5 bases. CDR3 region: CASSPLGGQGANEQYF. The CDR3 coding sequence is TGCGCCAGCAGCCCCCTAGGGGGGCAGGGGGCAAACGAGCAGTACTTC.

The chain recombines TRBV7-9 with TRBJ1-1; TRBD1 agrees at 7 bases. Per the germline V gene, CDR1 is SEHNR and CDR2 is FQNEAQ (reference sequence). The V gene end was trimmed by 4 bases and the J gene end by 0 bases; junction bases not matched to a gene: 5. CDR3 length: 15 residues. DNA for the CDR3: TGTGCCAGCAGCTCAAACAGGGGTTTGAACACTGAAGCTTTCTTT. Its protein is CASSSNRGLNTEAFF.

The chain links TRBV2 to TRBJ1-1; D may be TRBD1 (5 bases). This CDR3 region has 13 residues. V lost 5 bases and J lost 6, with 13 bases in between. Germline-derived CDR1 and CDR2 are SNHLY and FYNNEI. CDR3 in DNA: TGTGCCAGCAGTCCAGGGATCCACGCTGAAGCTTTCTTT. Its translation: CASSPGIHAEAFF.

V is TRBV14 and J is TRBJ1-1; 7 nucleotides agree with TRBD1. The ends lost 5 bases at V and 7 bases at J; junction bases unmatched: 10. CDR1 and CDR2 (germline): SGHDN, FVKESK. The CDR3 is made up of 14 amino acids. CDR3 protein: CASSTGQVMSEAFF. CDR3 in DNA: TGTGCCAGCAGCACAGGACAGGTTATGAGTGAAGCTTTCTTT.

The chain is built from TRBV27 and TRBJ2-1, with TRBD1 matching over 7 bases. This CDR3 spans 15 amino acids. V lost 6 bases to trimming and J lost 0 bases; unmatched junction nucleotides: 5. CDR1 and CDR2 from the germline V gene are MNHEY and SMNVEV (reference sequence). The CDR3 DNA reads as TGTGCCAGCAGCCAACAGGGGAGCTCCTACAATGAGCAGTTCTTC. It encodes CASSQQGSSYNEQFF.

The genes are TRBV10-3 and TRBJ1-2; D remains unclear. The germline CDR1 and CDR2 sequences are ENHRY and SYGVKD. V was cut by 0 bases and J by 8 bases, with 16 bases left in between. This CDR3 contains 15 residues. In DNA, the CDR3 is TGTGCCATCAGTGAGTCGATAGGACTCAGGTGGGGCTACACCTTC. Its translation is CAISESIGLRWGYTF.

The chain couples TRBV6-5 to TRBJ1-6; D gene ambiguous. The CDR3 consists of 14 residues. Germline CDR1 and CDR2: MNHEY and SVGAGI. Trimming cost V 0 bases and J 9 bases, with 9 bases left between them. The CDR3: CASSYSSGSSPLHF. The CDR3 DNA reads TGTGCCAGCAGTTACTCGTCGGGATCTTCACCCCTCCACTTT.

The DNA for the CDR3 is TGCGCCAGCAGCTTTGGGACTAGCGGGGTGGCCTACAATGAGCAGTTCTTC. The encoded protein is CASSFGTSGVAYNEQFF. J is TRBJ2-1 and V is TRBV5-1; 13 nucleotides align to TRBD2. Germline-derived CDR1 and CDR2 are SGHRS and YFSETQ. After removal of 2 bases from V and 2 bases from J, the junction contained 4 bases not matched to a gene. This CDR3 spans 17 amino acids.

The V call is TRBV5-4, the J call TRBJ1-2; D perhaps matches TRBD1 (6 bases). The CDR3 sequence is 15 residues long. The V end lost 0 bases, the J end lost 2 bases, and 11 bases lay between the germline ends. The germline V gene has CDR1 SGHNT and CDR2 YYREEE (reference sequence). Here the CDR3 DNA reads TGTGCCAGCAGCTTGGCGGGGGGCGGAAACTATGGCTACACCTTC. Protein: CASSLAGGGNYGYTF. The full variable domain, its missing parts supplied by reference TRBV5-4 and TRBJ1-2, is ETGVTQSPTHLIKTRGQQVTLRCSSQSGHNTVSWYQQALGQGPQFIFQYYREEENGRGNFPPRFSGLQFPNYSSELNVNALELDDSALYLCASSLAGGGNYGYTFGSGTRLTVV.

The chain recombines TRBV4-1 with TRBJ1-5, with D tentatively TRBD1 (5 bases). Trimming cost V 0 bases and J 2 bases, with 8 bases left between them. The CDR3 length is 15 residues. The germline V gene has CDR1 MGHRA and CDR2 YSYEKL. CDR3 residues: CASSQDAGGNQPQHF. The CDR3 DNA sequence: TGCGCCAGCAGCCAAGACGCGGGGGGCAATCAGCCCCAGCATTTT.

J is TRBJ2-1 and V is TRBV5-5; D not resolved. The CDR3 has 15 residues. The V gene lost 2 bases and the J gene lost 2 bases, with 11 bases spanning the gap. Germline V gene data show CDR1 as SGHKS and CDR2 as YYEKEE (reference sequence). The CDR3 region has the DNA TGTGCCAGCAGCTTTTTGACAAAGGCCTACAATGAGCAGTTCTTC. Translated: CASSFLTKAYNEQFF.

The chain employs TRBV30 and TRBJ2-1; TRBD2 is a possible D gene (5 bases). The germline V and J ends were trimmed by 2 bases and 3 bases, with 5 bases remaining between them. Germline V gene sequence: CDR1 GTSNPN, CDR2 SVGIG (reference sequence). The CDR3 extends over 12 amino acids. DNA for the CDR3: TGTGCCTGGAGTAGCGGCTACAATGAGCAGTTCTTC. It codes for CAWSSGYNEQFF.